This T cell receptor beta chain was captured by sequencing in a study of cytomegalovirus exposure and HLA in healthy donors. For the study at large: A later analysis reported the roughly 130 validation repertoires used the same platform as the roughly 700 first-cohort repertoires.

The data were produced by immunoSEQ multiplex PCR, yet TCRdb's version contains in-frame clones alone and is incomplete. This table holds some 100,000 clones, more than 70% found once. Regarding the study as a whole: While the bulk of TCR sequences proved rare, some public TCRs turned up in many donors. Cytomegalovirus status was reportedly diagnosed by the classifier with high specificity and sensitivity.

Note on this clone: Antigen specificity is unknown.

Trimming removed 5 bases from V and 0 bases from J, with 16 bases in between. Germline lookup yields CDR1 SGHRS and CDR2 YFSETQ. The CDR3 is made up of 16 amino acids. V and J are TRBV5-1 and TRBJ2-3; maybe TRBD2 (6 bases). This TCR came from a woman under 30 in good health and CMV-seronegative. Material: PBMCs. CDR3 bases: TGCGCCAGCAGTTCCGTGGCGGGGCCAAGCACAGATACGCAGTATTTT. Its translation: CASSSVAGPSTDTQYF.